This is a list of T cell receptor beta chains from one sample in a study of regulatory T cells in long-lasting Graves disease. A single record per CDR3 protein comes from TCRdb applying MiXCR to the multiplex PCR reads. The sample lists 620,000 or so distinct CDR3 sequences; 16% were seen once. These data also formed part of another study, on T cells in Graves' hyperthyroidism and ophthalmopathy.

The sequenced sample was peripheral blood mononuclear cells (PBMCs), obtained at new diagnosis, from a patient treated with antithyroid drugs. Receptor source: a woman in her 30s with Graves disease. Each CDR3 is given with its conserved first and last residue. D genes are given only for firm matches. A row's size may be missing; if present it is once, few, many or a size class.

V gene	D gene	clone size	J gene	CDR3 DNA	CDR3 protein
TRBV18	NA	few	TRBJ2-5	TGTGCCAGCTCACCACGGGGGATTGAAGAGACCCAGTACTTC	CASSPRGIEETQYF
TRBV18	NA	few	TRBJ1-5	TGTGCCAGCACAGAGGCAGGGCATCAGCCCCAGCATTTT	CASTEAGHQPQHF
TRBV28	TRBD1	many	TRBJ2-7	TGTGCCAGCTTTAGTACCGGGACAGGGAGCTCCTACGAGCAGTACTTC	CASFSTGTGSSYEQYF
TRBV20-1	TRBD2	few	TRBJ2-3	TGCAGTGCGGGGGGACTAGCAGACACAGATACGCAGTATTTT	CSAGGLADTDTQYF
TRBV29-1	NA	NA	TRBJ2-6	TGCAGCGTCACTAATAGTGGGGCCAACGTCCTGACTTTC	CSVTNSGANVLTF
TRBV10-3	TRBD1	NA	TRBJ1-2	TGTGCCACGTCAGACAGGGGGGGATACACCTTC	CATSDRGGYTF
TRBV7-9	NA	many	TRBJ1-5	TGTGCCAGCGGGGGAGGAAGTCCCCAGCATTTT	CASGGGSPQHF
TRBV9	NA	few	TRBJ2-7	TGTGCCAGCAGCGTAGCGGGCTCCTACGAGCAGTACTTC	CASSVAGSYEQYF
TRBV13	NA	few	TRBJ2-3	TGTGCCAGCGAGGTAGCAGATACGCAGTATTTT	CASEVADTQYF
TRBV29-1	TRBD1	few	TRBJ1-1	TGCAGCGTTGAAGATACCGGACAGGGAGCTTTGAACACTGAAGCTTTCTTT	CSVEDTGQGALNTEAFF
TRBV29-1	TRBD2	many	TRBJ2-7	TGCAGCGTTAGTATTGGACTAGCGGCCTCCTACGAGCAGTACTTC	CSVSIGLAASYEQYF
TRBV16	NA	few	TRBJ1-5	TGTGCCAGCAGCCAATCATCGGCACCGACCCTTAATCAGCCCCAGCATTTT	CASSQSSAPTLNQPQHF
TRBV7-9	NA	NA	TRBJ1-2	TGTGCCAGCAGCTTTAATACTGGGACCGATTATGGCTACACCTTC	CASSFNTGTDYGYTF